The 5 T cell receptor beta chains reported below all come from one sample, sequenced in a study of CD8+ T cells in alopecia areata. Treatment denoted: oral pan-JAK inhibitor, 5-10 mg twice daily. RNA was isolated and reverse transcribed to cDNA, the sequencing template. Clones were sequenced by immunoSEQ multiplex PCR, and TCRdb holds only the in-frame ones, with some missing. Of under 350,000 clones in the sample, roughly 64% were seen once. Specimen: CD4+ T cells sorted from blood, collected at week 24, from a patient treated with tofacitinib. Receptors originate from a human donor with alopecia areata.

This clone was seen a handful of times. The rearrangement uses TRBV11-2 and TRBJ2-5; D is undetermined. Germline lookup yields CDR1 SGHAT and CDR2 FQNNGV. Trimming took off 5 bases at V and 3 bases at J, with 16 bases between the two ends. The CDR3 is 15 residues long. DNA for the CDR3: TGTGCCAGCAGCCTAGGCCTCAACGCGGAAGAGACCCAGTACTTC. It specifies CASSLGLNAEETQYF. Filled out from reference TRBV11-2 and TRBJ2-5, the complete variable domain reads EAGVAQSPRYKIIEKRQSVAFWCNPISGHATLYWYQQILGQGPKLLIQFQNNGVVDDSQLPKDRFSAERLKGVDSTLKIQPAKLEDSAVYLCASSLGLNAEETQYFGPGTRLLVL.

This clone was found once. This chain joins TRBV19 and TRBJ1-2; D is undetermined. The V end lost 4 bases, the J end lost 4 bases, and 7 bases lay between the germline ends. In germline, CDR1 is LNHDA, CDR2 SQIVND (reference sequence). The CDR3 length is 12 residues. CDR3 coding DNA: TGTGCCAGTAGTACCAGGTCCTATGGCTACACCTTC. Its protein product is CASSTRSYGYTF.

The chain has TRBV6-5 and TRBJ1-1; D call uncertain. In germline, CDR1 is MNHEY, CDR2 SVGAGI. V lost 0 bases, J lost 3 bases, and 5 bases lay in between. The CDR3 covers 13 residues. The CDR3 region has the DNA TGTGCCAGCAGTTACTCCTCTGACACTGAAGCTTTCTTT. It encodes CASSYSSDTEAFF.

This clone was recorded a few times. The chain uses TRBV4-1 and TRBJ1-5; maybe TRBD1 (6 bases). This CDR3 has 15 amino acids. Per the germline V gene, CDR1 is MGHRA and CDR2 is YSYEKL. The ends were cut back, 1 base at V and 9 bases at J, with 16 bases in the middle. CDR3 coding DNA: TGCGCCAGCAGCCAAGGGTGGACAGCGATCGCGCCCCAGCATTTT. Protein sequence: CASSQGWTAIAPQHF.

The CDR3 here is CASSQGPGTGSYGYTF. CDR3 coding DNA: TGCGCCAGCAGCCAAGGGCCGGGGACAGGATCTTATGGCTACACCTTC. This chain joins TRBV4-1 and TRBJ1-2; 8 bases match TRBD1. Germline-derived CDR1 and CDR2 are MGHRA and YSYEKL. This CDR3 comprises 16 residues. J lost 5 bases, V lost 1 base, and 9 bases had no gene match.